These 26 T cell receptor beta chains were all obtained from the same sample, sequenced in a study of CD8 T cells in ankylosing spondylitis. The antigens these receptors bind are not known. Whole-study results and caveats: One TCR beta motif, made up of fewer than 10 highly homologous variants, appeared characteristic of ankylosing spondylitis blood.

TCRdb re-called the 5' RACE reads with MiXCR, one entry per CDR3 protein. The table has roughly 670,000 distinct CDR3 sequences, under 20% seen once. Sample: blood, either unsorted or a sorted T cell fraction (not recorded which). The receptors derive from a male donor with ankylosing spondylitis.

This clonotype occurred a few times. The chain has TRBV7-9 and TRBJ2-3; TRBD1 agrees at 8 bases. The ends lost 5 bases at V and 4 bases at J; junction bases unmatched: 11. The length of the CDR3 is 16 residues. Germline lookup yields CDR1 SEHNR and CDR2 FQNEAQ (reference sequence). The CDR3, as DNA: TGTGCCAGCAGCAAATCGGACAGGGACGGGGCAGATACGCAGTATTTT. It yields the protein CASSKSDRDGADTQYF. Full variable domain (outside the CDR3, taken from reference TRBV7-9 and TRBJ2-3): DTGVSQNPRHKITKRGQNVTFRCDPISEHNRLYWYRQTLGQGPEFLTYFQNEAQLEKSRLLSDRFSAERPKGSFSTLEIQRTEQGDSAMYLCASSKSDRDGADTQYFGPGTRLTVL.

This clonotype has a handful of counts. The gene calls are TRBV10-3 and TRBJ2-2, with no clear D. The germline V gene encodes CDR1 ENHRY and CDR2 SYGVKD. Trimming left V 5 bases short and J 6 bases short, with 13 bases between. This CDR3 comprises 14 residues. CDR3 protein: CAISPRTPAGELFF. In nucleotides, the CDR3 is TGTGCCATCAGTCCCCGGACCCCAGCCGGGGAGCTGTTTTTT.

V is TRBV3-1 and J is TRBJ1-1, with D uncertain. The CDR3 has 13 residues. The germline CDR1 and CDR2 sequences are LGHDT and YNNKEL (reference sequence). Trimming pared 0 bases from V and 5 bases from J, leaving 7 bases between. DNA for the CDR3: TGTGCCAGCAGCCAAGACCCCCGGACTGAAGCTTTCTTT. Its translation: CASSQDPRTEAFF.

V usage is TRBV9 and J usage is TRBJ2-5; D might be TRBD1 (5 bases). V lost 1 base to trimming and J lost 5 bases, with 12 bases between them. The CDR3 has 14 residues. Germline CDR1 is SGDLS and CDR2 is YYNGEE. In DNA, the CDR3 is TGTGCCAGCAGCGTATCGCAGGGTCAGGAGACCCAGTACTTC. Its protein is CASSVSQGQETQYF.

The chain couples TRBV10-3 to TRBJ2-3; TRBD2 might be the D (6 bases). The CDR3 has 14 amino acids. With 2 bases removed from V and 0 bases from J, the gap between germline ends came to 6 bases. CDR1 is ENHRY and CDR2 is SYGVKD in the germline V gene. The CDR3 loop is CAISERGSTDTQYF. The CDR3 DNA follows: TGTGCCATCAGTGAGCGGGGGAGCACAGATACGCAGTATTTT.

The chain is built from TRBV5-1 and TRBJ2-7, with a tentative D call TRBD2 (7 bases). There are 14 residues in the CDR3. The germline V and J ends were trimmed by 4 bases and 3 bases, with 14 bases remaining between them. Germline V gives CDR1 SGHRS, CDR2 YFSETQ. In DNA form, the CDR3 reads TGCGCCAGCAGCCTGGAGGGGGGGAACTACGAGCAGTACTTC. This codes for CASSLEGGNYEQYF.

This clonotype has a handful of counts. The junction departs from the called germline gene at one end, perhaps through a read error. The chain recombines TRBV24-1 with TRBJ1-5; TRBD1 might be the D (5 bases). CDR1 and CDR2 (germline): KGHDR, SFDVKD. This CDR3 spans 13 amino acids. CDR3 sequence (DNA): TGTGCCACCAGTGATTCAGGGAATCGGCCCCAGCATTTT. This translates into CATSDSGNRPQHF.

This clonotype has more than one count but fewer than ten. This sequence joins TRBV20-1 and TRBJ1-2; D may be TRBD1 (6 bases). V was pared by 5 bases and J by 8 bases, with 18 bases between. Germline V gene sequence: CDR1 DFQATT, CDR2 SNEGSKA (reference sequence). There are 13 residues in the CDR3. CDR3 sequence (DNA): TGCAGTGCTGGACCACAGGGTTTGAGCGGCTACACCTTC. This encodes CSAGPQGLSGYTF.

The chain couples TRBV20-1 to TRBJ2-2; TRBD2 matches at 8 bases. The CDR3 loop spans 13 amino acids. Losses at the gene ends were 5 bases for V and 4 bases for J; bases not matched to a gene: 3. From germline, CDR1 is DFQATT and CDR2 SNEGSKA (reference sequence). For the CDR3, the DNA is TGCAGTGCTCCCGGGACTAGCACCGGGGAGCTGTTTTTT. Protein: CSAPGTSTGELFF.

This clonotype was observed a handful of times. The genes are TRBV20-1 and TRBJ1-2, with D uncertain. CDR3 length equals 15 residues. Germline CDR1 DFQATT, CDR2 SNEGSKA (reference sequence). The ends were cut back, 3 bases at V and 0 bases at J, with 14 bases in the middle. DNA of the CDR3: TGCAGTGCTAGGCCCGGTGGGGAATCTAACTATGGCTACACCTTC. Protein sequence: CSARPGGESNYGYTF.

This clonotype turned up a few times. V usage is TRBV29-1 and J usage is TRBJ1-2; unclear D gene. Germline values: CDR1 SQVTM, CDR2 ANQGSEA. V was cut by 3 bases and J by 4 bases, with 12 bases left in between. There are 13 residues in the CDR3. The CDR3 here is CSVEGDTSYGYTF. CDR3 sequence (DNA): TGCAGCGTTGAGGGAGACACCAGCTATGGCTACACCTTC.

CDR3 DNA: TGTGCCAGCTCACCAGGCCCGGAGTGGAACACTGAAGCTTTCTTT. Its translation is CASSPGPEWNTEAFF. The chain couples TRBV18 to TRBJ1-1; no clear D. Germline V gene data show CDR1 as KGHSH and CDR2 as LQKENI. The V gene lost 2 bases and the J gene lost 1 base, with 11 bases spanning the gap. This CDR3 has 15 residues. Together with reference TRBV18 and TRBJ1-1, the CDR3 gives the full variable domain: NAGVMQNPRHLVRRRGQEARLRCSPMKGHSHVYWYRQLPEEGLKFMVYLQKENIIDESGMPKERFSAEFPKEGPSILRIQQVVRGDSAAYFCASSPGPEWNTEAFFGQGTRLTVV.

The count of this clonotype is one. This rearrangement joins TRBV7-2 to TRBJ2-7; 7 nucleotides agree with TRBD2. The CDR3 sequence is 17 residues long. V trimming: 5 bases; J trimming: 3 bases; junction bases outside the gene matches: 16. In germline, CDR1 is SGHTA, CDR2 FQGNSA. CDR3 coding DNA: TGTGCCAGCAGCCTGCCGCCCCCTAGCGGAGCCATCTACGAGCAGTACTTC. This translates into CASSLPPPSGAIYEQYF. Variable domain in full (rest from reference TRBV7-2 and TRBJ2-7): GAGVSQSPSNKVTEKGKDVELRCDPISGHTALYWYRQSLGQGLEFLIYFQGNSAPDKSGLPSDRFSAERTGGSVSTLTIQRTQQEDSAVYLCASSLPPPSGAIYEQYFGPGTRLTVT.

This clonotype was observed a handful of times. The chain uses TRBV9 and TRBJ1-2; D is possibly TRBD1 (6 bases). Per germline, CDR1 SGDLS and CDR2 YYNGEE. The CDR3 runs 11 residues. Trimming removed 4 bases at V and 10 bases at J, with 11 bases between. The CDR3 DNA sequence: TGTGCCAGCAGCCGAGGGACATCCTACACCTTC. Residues: CASSRGTSYTF.

In this sample, this clonotype turned up many times. J is TRBJ2-5 and V is TRBV29-1; D uncertain. The CDR3 length is 13 residues. The V and J ends lost 1 base and 4 bases respectively, with 10 bases between them. CDR1 is SQVTM and CDR2 is ANQGSEA in the germline V gene. The DNA for the CDR3 is TGCAGCGTTGAAGGTGTCCGTATAGAGACCCAGTACTTC. Protein sequence: CSVEGVRIETQYF.

As for this clonotype: Since a much larger clone is just one base distant, this may be a read error. The chain couples TRBV5-1 to TRBJ2-1; 9 nucleotides line up with TRBD1. From germline, CDR1 is SGHRS and CDR2 YFSETQ. CDR3 length: 16 amino acids. This chain's CDR3 is CASSLEGQGFYNEQLF. In DNA form, the CDR3 reads TGCGCCAGCAGCTTGGAGGGACAGGGATTCTACAATGAGCAGCTCTTC.

This clonotype was found a few times. The chain is built from TRBV3-1 and TRBJ2-7, with a possible D match to TRBD2 (5 bases). Germline V gene sequence: CDR1 LGHDT, CDR2 YNNKEL (reference sequence). V was cut by 2 bases and J by 2 bases, with 13 bases left in between. The CDR3 is 15 amino acids. The CDR3 spells CASSQWLMTTYEQYF. Written as DNA, the CDR3 is TGTGCCAGCAGCCAATGGTTAATGACTACCTACGAGCAGTACTTC.

V usage is TRBV6-1 and J usage is TRBJ2-3, with TRBD1 as a possible D gene (6 bases). Trimming took 3 bases from V and 6 from J, leaving 13 bases between them. The length of the CDR3 is 14 residues. CDR1 and CDR2 (germline): MNHNS, SASEGT. CDR3: CASSENRVVDTQYF. The CDR3 bases are TGTGCCAGCAGTGAGAACAGGGTGGTGGATACGCAGTATTTT.

This clonotype was recorded a few times. The chain links TRBV5-1 to TRBJ1-1, with D perhaps matching TRBD1 (6 bases). CDR3 length equals 12 residues. Trimming cost V 6 bases and J 11 bases, with 17 bases left between them. The V gene's germline CDR1 is SGHRS and CDR2 YFSETQ. CDR3 sequence (DNA): TGCGCCAGCACCTCGCCCGGGGGCGAGGCTTTCTTT. Its protein product is CASTSPGGEAFF.

This clonotype was counted a few times. The gene calls are TRBV7-9 and TRBJ1-3; 7 nucleotides agree with TRBD1. Germline V gene data show CDR1 as SEHNR and CDR2 as FQNEAQ (reference sequence). CDR3 size: 14 residues. V lost 6 bases and J lost 4; bases outside the gene matches: 6. The CDR3 DNA reads TGTGCCAGCAGGCAGCAGGGACAGGGAAACACCATATATTTT. This translates into CASRQQGQGNTIYF. The full variable domain, in which reference TRBV7-9 and TRBJ1-3 provide the parts outside the CDR3, is DTGVSQNPRHKITKRGQNVTFRCDPISEHNRLYWYRQTLGQGPEFLTYFQNEAQLEKSRLLSDRFSAERPKGSFSTLEIQRTEQGDSAMYLCASRQQGQGNTIYFGEGSWLTVV.

The chain couples TRBV20-1 to TRBJ2-3; 9 bases line up with TRBD2. The CDR3 sequence is 19 residues long. Germline CDR1 is DFQATT and CDR2 is SNEGSKA (reference sequence). J gave up 4 bases and V 0 bases, and 17 bases lay outside the gene matches. The CDR3 nucleotides are TGCAGTGCTAGAGATGGGGGGTCTAGCGGGACCCATAAACCAGATACGCAGTATTTT. Translation: CSARDGGSSGTHKPDTQYF.

As concerns this clonotype: At one boundary the junction diverges from the germline segment, which might be a read error. This chain links TRBV5-6 with TRBJ2-1; 8 bases are shared with TRBD1. The CDR3 totals 15 residues. Germline CDR1 SGHDT, CDR2 YYEEEE. The CDR3 DNA is TGTGCCAGCAGCCCTGGACAGGGCCCCTACAAAGAGCAGTTCTTC. This translates into CASSPGQGPYKEQFF.

This clonotype has a count of ten or more. This chain uses TRBV29-1 with TRBJ2-7; 10 bases align to TRBD1. CDR1 is SQVTM and CDR2 is ANQGSEA in the germline V gene. V trimming: 5 bases; J trimming: 3 bases; junction bases outside the gene matches: 4. This CDR3 is built from 13 residues. The CDR3 reads CSVRTGGHYEQYF. CDR3 sequence (DNA): TGCAGCGTTCGGACAGGGGGGCACTACGAGCAGTACTTC.

The sample holds many counts of this clonotype. The V gene is TRBV6-1, the J gene TRBJ1-5, with D unresolved. The CDR3 length is 13 residues. CDR1 and CDR2 (germline): MNHNS, SASEGT. V lost 0 bases and J lost 7, with 7 bases in between. CDR3 DNA sequence: TGTGCCAGCAGTGAAGCTTTGGGACAGCCCCAGCATTTT. Residues: CASSEALGQPQHF.

CDR3 amino acids: CASSHLWGGAFF. The CDR3 region has the DNA TGCGCCAGCAGCCATTTATGGGGTGGGGCTTTCTTT. The chain couples TRBV4-1 to TRBJ1-1; no definite D call. With 3 bases removed from V and 11 bases from J, the gap between germline ends came to 13 bases. There are 12 residues in the CDR3. Germline values: CDR1 MGHRA, CDR2 YSYEKL.

This clonotype has a count of ten or more. The CDR3 DNA reads as TGTGCCATCAGTGACCCACTAGCGCACACCGGGGAGCTGTTTTTT. Its translation is CAISDPLAHTGELFF. The chain links TRBV10-3 to TRBJ2-2; 7 bases fit TRBD2. With V trimmed by 3 bases and J by 3 bases, 4 bases remained unmatched. The CDR3 spans 15 residues. CDR1 is ENHRY, CDR2 SYGVKD, per germline.